The TCR beta chain described here comes from a study of T-cell memory formation after mild COVID-19. Findings and limits, study-wide: Pre-infection memory harbored some responding clones, suggesting cross-reactive memory joined.

J lost 4 bases, V lost 5 bases, and 2 bases had no gene match. CDR3 size: 13 residues. Per the germline V gene, CDR1 is SGHTA and CDR2 is FQGNSA. Employing constant-segment primers, 5'RACE generated TCR alpha and TCR beta cDNA libraries bearing sample barcodes and UMIs. TCRdb reanalysed the 5' RACE reads using MiXCR and keeps one entry per CDR3 protein. The table has a few hundred thousand distinct CDR3 sequences, roughly 10% seen once. A few counts support this clonotype. The target antigen is unknown. The TCR was taken from a man aged 18 to 29 who had mild COVID-19 (a few samples of this study predate the infection). Cell type and time point are not known. The sequencing input was PBMCs or a T cell subset sorted from them (not recorded which). V usage is TRBV7-2 and J usage is TRBJ1-2; TRBD1 matches at 9 bases. For the CDR3, the DNA is TGTGCCAGCAGCAAGGGACAGGGCTATGGCTACACCTTC. Translation gives CASSKGQGYGYTF.